Included here is one TCR beta chain sequence, with context. No antigen is known for it. The record has no base qualities; no much larger clone is one base away. This sample was included in a study of T cell responses to AZD1222 COVID-19 vaccine (dated by TCRdb to the early 2020s). Study-wide context: A total of 230 or so trial participants underwent TCR sequencing, of whom about 200 received two doses of AZD1222 and about 25 received two doses of the MenACWY control vaccine. Trial participants were enrolled by age into 18-55, 56-69 and 70-plus year subgroups, with 148, 28 and 57 TCR-sequenced participants respectively.

Beyond this particular receptor, the publication reports: Because no day 14 peak-response samples were available, the repertoires could be characterized only after the peak T cell response. Participants were mostly white British, with more females than males. The authors suggested clonal diversity may have been underestimated. Only five to seven AZD1222 recipients were SARS-CoV-2 seropositive at baseline, limiting conclusions about previously exposed vaccinees. Reportedly, close to half of the unique spike-specific TCRs recognized epitopes lying outside the regions that are mutated in the B.1.351 and B.1.1.7 variants. Vaccine-associated CD4 TCRs spanned the whole spike protein, with dominant responses in regions 160-218 and 743-854. Spike-specific TCR breadth and depth rose significantly after two AZD1222 doses compared with day 0 and with MenACWY recipients. The 56-69-year group was small, and its depth increase did not reach significance, likely because of low power.

In the paper's terms, the time point label means: about 28 days (+/-7) after the second vaccine dose. AZD1222 recipients given second doses at about 4 weeks or at about 12 weeks were pooled, since spike-specific TCR depth and breadth were not found to differ between the two schedules. The vaccinee samples were drawn from two UK trials, COV001 and COV002, one of which was a single-blind randomized controlled phase 2/3 trial testing AZD1222 (ChAdOx1 nCoV-19) in healthy adults. For TCRbeta chain sequencing, PBMC samples were collected from trial participants at day 0 and at day 28 after the second dose. From cysteine to phenylalanine, the CDR3 is 14 amino acids long. The only DNA kept is the CDR3, 42 bases in frame from the first base. From a lookup of the germline V gene, CDR1 and CDR2 are SNHLY and FYNNEI. Trimming costs V 8 bases and J 5 bases, and their ends lie 16 bases apart. The CDR3 regions of human TCRbeta chains were analyzed by immunosequencing. The paper's processing steps were these. TCRs in the repertoires were matched against a reference library of SARS-CoV-2-specific TCRs that had been generated with the MIRA antigen-specificity platform. Breadth was defined as the fraction of unique TCRs that were SARS-CoV-2-associated. Depth was defined as the fraction of total T cells that were SARS-CoV-2-associated. Using the MIRA data, each spike-specific TCR was assigned both to the spike region to which the TCR was reactive and to a CD4 or CD8 class. Log10-transformed breadth and depth values were compared by one-way ANOVA with Sidak's multiple comparisons tests. The immuneACCESS repertoire file appears here via TCRdb, limited to in-frame rearrangements. These files lack a portion of the clones; in checked studies, under half of the deficit traces to unresolved V genes, and the cause of the others is not known. V, J and clone size were drawn from that table, and D and trimming were deduced from the DNA. The sample data list roughly 120,000 clones, and approximately 85% of these were observed just once. Almost 4.5% of the sample goes to the ten largest clones.

Rearrangement joined TRBV2 to TRBJ1-5, with a tentative D gene TRBD1 over 5 matching bases. The material sequenced was peripheral blood, taken 28 days after the second AZD1222 dose. The sequence came from an adult who received the AZD1222 COVID-19 vaccine. The DNA sequence follows: TGTGCCAGCCGCGCCTGGACACCGGATCAGCCCCAGCATTTT. This is translated as CASRAWTPDQPQHF. The reference TRBV2 and TRBJ1-5 proteins fill in what lies around the CDR3, so the full variable domain reads EPEVTQTPSHQVTQMGQEVILRCVPISNHLYFYWYRQILGQKVEFLVSFYNNEISEKSEIFDDQFSVERPDGSNFTLKIRSTKLEDSAMYFCASRAWTPDQPQHFGDGTRLSIL.